Listed below are T cell receptor beta chains from one sample, sequenced in a study of blood T cells in healthy people across ages. One entry per CDR3 protein results from TCRdb running MiXCR on the 5' RACE reads. There are about 1,500,000 distinct CDR3 sequences in the sample; approximately 28% occur only once, and 7.7% lies in the top ten. The sample taken for sequencing was blood. Source of these receptors: a woman younger than 45 in good health. Each CDR3 is given without its conserved first and last residue. A D gene is named only where the DNA matches it firmly.

j_call v_call d_call cdr3_aa
TRBJ2-5 TRBV5-1 TRBD2 ASSGGEPQETQY
TRBJ1-2 TRBV10-3 - AISESNGDGYT
TRBJ2-2 TRBV10-2 - ASCANTGELF
TRBJ2-7 TRBV3-1 TRBD2 ASSQDRGAGGDKY
TRBJ2-1 TRBV3-1 - ASSQPGRRRQF
TRBJ2-5 TRBV20-1 TRBD2 SAPTSGRGVETQY
TRBJ2-1 TRBV20-1 - SARAPSRGNEQF
TRBJ1-1 TRBV6-5 - ASSPPGHYTEAF
TRBJ2-4 TRBV10-3 - ASTDDTPLEQY
TRBJ2-4 TRBV20-1 TRBD1 SARGGTQGARRY
TRBJ2-7 TRBV7-2 TRBD2 ASSPPGTSGKYEQY
TRBJ2-7 TRBV5-1 TRBD1 ASTSGTGGYYEQY
TRBJ2-7 TRBV7-2 TRBD2 ASSSGLSYEQY
TRBJ1-3 TRBV5-1 - ASSTGTSSGNTIY
TRBJ1-1 TRBV28 - ASSPSGRGRTEAF
TRBJ2-4 TRBV27 TRBD1 ASRPGTGEEQY
TRBJ2-1 TRBV7-2 - ASSLDVAANEQF
TRBJ2-1 TRBV20-1 - SAREGGSYNEQF
TRBJ2-7 TRBV9 - ASSVGASPYEQY
TRBJ2-1 TRBV29-1 - SAWRRALNEQF